The TCR beta chain under discussion was sequenced for a study of blood T cell repertoires in COVID-19. Study information: T cells, B-cell-depleted T cells, or PBMCs supplied cDNA or gDNA.

Germline CDR1 SGHTA, CDR2 FQGNSA. The CDR3 has 14 amino acids. With 6 bases clipped from V and 4 bases from J, the junction kept 8 bases outside the gene matches. In the original analysis: Amplifying reference gene primers gave estimates of nucleated cell counts. Data came from immunoSEQ multiplex PCR; TCRdb stores just in-frame clones and leaves some out. Clone size and V and J calls were adopted from that table, with D and trimming inferred from the DNA. Of 60,000 to 70,000 clones listed, about 81% are singletons. This chain joins TRBV7-2 and TRBJ2-7; 8 positions agree with TRBD2. The sample comprised peripheral blood. This TCR was sampled from a man at least 80 years old with acute or convalescent COVID-19. The CDR3 DNA follows: TGTGCCAGCAGTCCGGGGGGGCGGGCTTACGAGCAGTACTTC. Translated: CASSPGGRAYEQYF.